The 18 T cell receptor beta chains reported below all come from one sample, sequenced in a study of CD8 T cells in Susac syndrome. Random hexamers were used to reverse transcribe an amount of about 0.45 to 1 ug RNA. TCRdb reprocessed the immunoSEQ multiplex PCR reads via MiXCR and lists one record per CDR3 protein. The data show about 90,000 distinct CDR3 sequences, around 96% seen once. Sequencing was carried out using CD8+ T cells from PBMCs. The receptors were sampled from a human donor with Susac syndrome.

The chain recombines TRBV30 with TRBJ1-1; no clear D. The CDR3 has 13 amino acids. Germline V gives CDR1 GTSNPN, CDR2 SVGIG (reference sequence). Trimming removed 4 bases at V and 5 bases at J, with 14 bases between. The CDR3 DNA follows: TGTGCCTGGAACCCCGACGGGGAAACTGAAGCTTTCTTT. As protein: CAWNPDGETEAFF.

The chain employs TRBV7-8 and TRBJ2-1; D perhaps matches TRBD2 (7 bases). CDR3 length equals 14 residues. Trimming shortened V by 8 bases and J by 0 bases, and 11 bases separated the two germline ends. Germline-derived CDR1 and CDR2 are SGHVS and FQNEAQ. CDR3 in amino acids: CASARGGSYNEQFF. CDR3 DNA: TGTGCCAGCGCGAGGGGGGGCTCCTACAATGAGCAGTTCTTC.

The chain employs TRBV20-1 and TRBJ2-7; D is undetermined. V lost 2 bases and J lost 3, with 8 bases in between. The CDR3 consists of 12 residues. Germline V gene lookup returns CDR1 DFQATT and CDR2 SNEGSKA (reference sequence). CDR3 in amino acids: CSARQEIYEQYF. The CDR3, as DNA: TGCAGTGCTAGACAGGAGATCTACGAGCAGTACTTC.

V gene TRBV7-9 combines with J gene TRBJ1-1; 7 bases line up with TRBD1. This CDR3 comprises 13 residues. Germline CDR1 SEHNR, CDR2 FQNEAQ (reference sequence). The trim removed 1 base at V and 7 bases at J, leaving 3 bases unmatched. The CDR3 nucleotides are TGTGCCAGCAGCTTAGGGGGGACAGTTGAAGCTTTCTTT. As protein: CASSLGGTVEAFF.

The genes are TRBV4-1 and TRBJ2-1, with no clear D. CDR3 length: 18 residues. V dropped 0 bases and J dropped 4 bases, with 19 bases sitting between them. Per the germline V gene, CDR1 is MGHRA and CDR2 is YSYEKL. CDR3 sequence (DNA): TGCGCCAGCAGCCAAGAGGAAAGGGCCTGGCCCGTGTACAATGAGCAGTTCTTC. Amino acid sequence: CASSQEERAWPVYNEQFF.

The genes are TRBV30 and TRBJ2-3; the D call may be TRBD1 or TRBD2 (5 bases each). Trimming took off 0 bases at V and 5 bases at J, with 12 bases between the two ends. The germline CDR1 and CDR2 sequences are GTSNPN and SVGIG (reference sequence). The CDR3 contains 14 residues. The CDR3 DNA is TGTGCCTGGAGTGTAGGGGAGAGGATAGATACGCAGTATTTT. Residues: CAWSVGERIDTQYF.

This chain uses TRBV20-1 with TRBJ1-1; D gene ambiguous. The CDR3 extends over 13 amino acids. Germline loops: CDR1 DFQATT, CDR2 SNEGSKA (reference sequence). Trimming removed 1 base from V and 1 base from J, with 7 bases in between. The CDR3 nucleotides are TGCAGTGCTAGAGCCCATTCGAACACTGAAGCTTTCTTT. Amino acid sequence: CSARAHSNTEAFF.

In nucleotides, the CDR3 is TGTGCCAGTAGTATCCCAACTAGATCTGCCGGGGAGCTGTTTTTT. Translation gives CASSIPTRSAGELFF. J is TRBJ2-2 and V is TRBV19, with a weak D call TRBD2 (5 bases). The CDR3 spans 15 residues. Germline CDR1 reads LNHDA; CDR2 reads SQIVND (reference sequence). V dropped 3 bases and J dropped 6 bases, with 14 bases sitting between them.

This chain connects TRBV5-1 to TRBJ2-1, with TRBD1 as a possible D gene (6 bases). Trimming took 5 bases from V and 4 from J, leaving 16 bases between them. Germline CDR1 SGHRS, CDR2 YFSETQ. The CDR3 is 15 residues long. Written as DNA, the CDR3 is TGCGCCAGCAGATCGCGACAGGAGGTTTACAATGAGCAGTTCTTC. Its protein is CASRSRQEVYNEQFF.

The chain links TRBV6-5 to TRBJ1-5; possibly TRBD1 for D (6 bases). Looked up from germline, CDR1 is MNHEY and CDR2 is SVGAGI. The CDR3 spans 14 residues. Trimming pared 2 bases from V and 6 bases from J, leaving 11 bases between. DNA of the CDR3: TGTGCCAGCAGTTACGGGTCAGGGGCTCAGCCCCAGCATTTT. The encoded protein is CASSYGSGAQPQHF.

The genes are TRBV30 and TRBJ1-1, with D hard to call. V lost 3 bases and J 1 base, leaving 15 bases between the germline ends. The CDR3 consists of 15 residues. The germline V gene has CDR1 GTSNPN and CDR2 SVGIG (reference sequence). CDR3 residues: CAWSSTPVGNTEAFF. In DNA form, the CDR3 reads TGTGCCTGGAGCTCCACTCCCGTGGGGAACACTGAAGCTTTCTTT. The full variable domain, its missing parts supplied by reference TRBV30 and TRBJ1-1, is SQTIHQWPATLVQPVGSPLSLECTVEGTSNPNLYWYRQAAGRGLQLLFYSVGIGQISSEVPQNLSASRPQDRQFILSSKKLLLSDSGFYLCAWSSTPVGNTEAFFGQGTRLTVV.

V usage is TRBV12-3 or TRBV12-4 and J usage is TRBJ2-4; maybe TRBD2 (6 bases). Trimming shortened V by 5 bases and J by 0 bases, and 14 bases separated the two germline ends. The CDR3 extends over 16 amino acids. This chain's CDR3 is CASSPSGDLAKNIQYF. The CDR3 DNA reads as TGTGCCAGCAGTCCTTCGGGGGACCTAGCCAAAAACATTCAGTACTTC.

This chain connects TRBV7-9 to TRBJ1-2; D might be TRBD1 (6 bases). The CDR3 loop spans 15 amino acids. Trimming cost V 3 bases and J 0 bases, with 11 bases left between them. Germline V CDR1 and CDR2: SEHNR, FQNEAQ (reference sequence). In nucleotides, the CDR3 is TGTGCCAGCAGCTTTGCTTCAGGGGCTAACTATGGCTACACCTTC. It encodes CASSFASGANYGYTF.

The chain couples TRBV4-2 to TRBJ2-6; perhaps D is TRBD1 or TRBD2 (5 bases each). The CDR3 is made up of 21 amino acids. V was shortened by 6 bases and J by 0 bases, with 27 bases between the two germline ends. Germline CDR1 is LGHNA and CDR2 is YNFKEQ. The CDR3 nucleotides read TGTGCCAGCAGAACCCCCGCCGGGGCAGGCGATAAGAGCTCTGGGGCCAACGTCCTGACTTTC. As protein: CASRTPAGAGDKSSGANVLTF.

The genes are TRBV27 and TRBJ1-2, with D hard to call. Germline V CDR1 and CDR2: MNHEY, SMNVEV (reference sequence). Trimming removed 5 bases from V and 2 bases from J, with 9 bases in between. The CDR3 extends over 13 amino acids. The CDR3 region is CASSPDGNYGYTF. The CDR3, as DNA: TGTGCCAGCAGTCCGGACGGCAACTATGGCTACACCTTC.

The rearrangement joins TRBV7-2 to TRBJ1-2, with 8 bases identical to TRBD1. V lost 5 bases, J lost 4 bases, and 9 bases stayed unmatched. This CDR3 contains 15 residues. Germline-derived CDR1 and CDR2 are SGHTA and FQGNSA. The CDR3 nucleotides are TGTGCCAGCAGCGCCGGCCCTACAGGGGGCTATGGCTACACCTTC. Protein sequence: CASSAGPTGGYGYTF.

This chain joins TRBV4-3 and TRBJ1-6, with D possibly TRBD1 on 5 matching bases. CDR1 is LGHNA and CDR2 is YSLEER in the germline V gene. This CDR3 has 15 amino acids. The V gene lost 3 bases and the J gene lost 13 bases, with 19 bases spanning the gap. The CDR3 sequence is CASSHVGDSNTPLHF. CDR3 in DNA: TGCGCCAGCAGCCACGTCGGAGACAGCAATACCCCCCTCCACTTT.

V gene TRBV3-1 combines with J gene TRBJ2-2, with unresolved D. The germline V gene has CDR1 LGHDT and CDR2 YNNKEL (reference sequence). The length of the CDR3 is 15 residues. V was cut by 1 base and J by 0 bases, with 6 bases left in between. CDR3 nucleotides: TGTGCCAGCAGCCAAGGGGCTTCGAACACCGGGGAGCTGTTTTTT. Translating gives CASSQGASNTGELFF.